Below are 29 T cell receptor beta chains sequenced from a single sample in a study of Ad26.COV2.S vaccination and SARS-CoV-2 variants (TCRdb year 2021). Receptors were amplified or captured by the immunoSEQ multiplex PCR assay. Held by TCRdb, this immuneACCESS table contains in-frame sequences only and omits some clones. Under half of the omission traces to an unresolved V gene where checked; the cause of the rest is unknown. The sample table records around 340,000 clones; around 89% of these occur just once. Of the sample, around 5.3% is held by the ten largest clones. Sample treatment or condition, as interpreted from the label and publication: around 19 received Ad26.COV2.S at low or high dose, single or two shots; about five received placebo; per-sample allocation not given. For vaccine and placebo recipients, repertoires were sequenced using samples collected on day 63 after the first injection.

The starting material was peripheral blood, obtained in a trial of Ad26.COV2.S vaccine versus placebo. All receptors come from a person between 18 and 65 years old who received the Ad26.COV2.S COVID-19 vaccine or a placebo.

This chain links TRBV29-1 with TRBJ2-3; tentative D call: TRBD1 (5 bases). The CDR3 covers 12 residues. In germline, CDR1 is SQVTM, CDR2 ANQGSEA. The germline V and J ends were trimmed by 3 bases and 4 bases, with 8 bases remaining between them. The CDR3, as DNA: TGCAGCGTTGACCAGGGCGCAGATACGCAGTATTTT. It is translated as CSVDQGADTQYF.

This clone was picked up one time. The rearrangement uses TRBV7-9 and TRBJ2-3, with D perhaps TRBD1 or TRBD2 (5 bases each). V was cut by 1 base and J by 2 bases, with 10 bases left in between. The CDR3 is 15 residues long. Per the germline V gene, CDR1 is SEHNR and CDR2 is FQNEAQ (reference sequence). The CDR3 DNA reads as TGTGCCAGCAGCTTAGGTGAGGGGAACACAGATACGCAGTATTTT. Its translation: CASSLGEGNTDTQYF.

This chain connects TRBV5-1 to TRBJ2-1, with 7 bases fitting TRBD1. Looked up from germline, CDR1 is SGHRS and CDR2 is YFSETQ. V shed 2 bases and J 9 bases; nucleotides not matched to a gene: 5. The CDR3 has 13 amino acids. CDR3 protein: CASSLEGAGEQFF. The CDR3 DNA reads TGCGCCAGCAGCTTAGAGGGGGCGGGTGAGCAGTTCTTC.

This clone was observed a handful of times. DNA of the CDR3: TGCAGCGGGGGAGGGTCAGGAGGGACCCAGCATTTT. Translation gives CSGGGSGGTQHF. The V and J genes are TRBV29-1 and TRBJ1-5; D is undetermined. Trimming took 7 bases from V and 11 from J, leaving 18 bases between them. The CDR3 covers 12 residues. Germline V gives CDR1 SQVTM, CDR2 ANQGSEA.

This clone was observed a few times. The chain is built from TRBV6-4 and TRBJ2-2, with no clear D. The CDR3 sequence is 13 residues long. The germline V gene encodes CDR1 MRHNA and CDR2 SNTAGT. V lost 3 bases and J lost 4, with 6 bases in between. CDR3 amino acids: CASSESATGELFF. DNA of the CDR3: TGTGCCAGCAGTGAATCAGCCACCGGGGAGCTGTTTTTT.

This clone has just one count. V is TRBV18 and J is TRBJ2-1; D possibly corresponds to TRBD1 (5 bases). CDR3 length: 14 residues. Trimming cost V 1 base and J 2 bases, with 6 bases left between them. Germline CDR1 reads KGHSH; CDR2 reads LQKENI. CDR3 DNA sequence: TGTGCCAGCTCACCACAGGGGACCTACAATGAGCAGTTCTTC. Translated: CASSPQGTYNEQFF.

The chain has TRBV2 and TRBJ2-7; D gene unclear. There are 15 residues in the CDR3. Germline CDR1 is SNHLY and CDR2 is FYNNEI. V lost 3 bases and J 1 base, leaving 13 bases between the germline ends. The CDR3: CASSENPGLSYEQYF. The CDR3 DNA follows: TGTGCCAGCAGTGAGAATCCGGGCCTATCCTACGAGCAGTACTTC. The variable domain in full, completed from reference TRBV2 and TRBJ2-7, reads EPEVTQTPSHQVTQMGQEVILRCVPISNHLYFYWYRQILGQKVEFLVSFYNNEISEKSEIFDDQFSVERPDGSNFTLKIRSTKLEDSAMYFCASSENPGLSYEQYFGPGTRLTVT.

The gene calls are TRBV7-9 and TRBJ2-2; TRBD1 might be the D (6 bases). Germline CDR1 SEHNR, CDR2 FQNEAQ (reference sequence). Trimming left V 4 bases short and J 0 bases short, with 18 bases between. The CDR3 runs 18 residues. DNA for the CDR3: TGTGCCAGCAGCTACCGGGACACCCGATTCGCGAACACCGGGGAGCTGTTTTTT. This codes for CASSYRDTRFANTGELFF.

The chain couples TRBV13 to TRBJ2-7, with 9 bases that match TRBD1. J lost 5 bases, V lost 4 bases, and 3 bases had no gene match. This CDR3 has 13 amino acids. The V gene's germline CDR1 is PRHDT and CDR2 FYEKMQ (reference sequence). Here the CDR3 DNA reads TGTGCCAGCAGCTACTACAGGGGGCACGAGCAGTACTTC. It translates to CASSYYRGHEQYF.

Here the CDR3 DNA reads TGTGCCAGTAGACTGACATGGAACACCGGGGAGCTGTTTTTT. Its protein product is CASRLTWNTGELFF. The V call is TRBV19, the J call TRBJ2-2; D is unresolved. Germline-derived CDR1 and CDR2 are LNHDA and SQIVND (reference sequence). This CDR3 is built from 14 residues. Trimming removed 6 bases from V and 1 base from J, with 9 bases in between.

Comment on this clone: This sample also contains other DNA sequences that code for the same CDR3. The chain joins TRBV19 to TRBJ1-1, with no clear D. The CDR3 runs 13 residues. Germline assignment: CDR1 LNHDA and CDR2 SQIVND (reference sequence). Between the trimmed V and J ends, which lost 3 bases and 1 base, there was a span of 6 bases. CDR3 loop: CASSISENTEAFF. In DNA, the CDR3 is TGTGCCAGTAGTATTTCAGAGAACACTGAAGCTTTCTTT. Together with reference TRBV19 and TRBJ1-1, the CDR3 gives the full variable domain: DGGITQSPKYLFRKEGQNVTLSCEQNLNHDAMYWYRQDPGQGLRLIYYSQIVNDFQKGDIAEGYSVSREKKESFPLTVTSAQKNPTAFYLCASSISENTEAFFGQGTRLTVV.

V and J are TRBV11-3 and TRBJ2-7; TRBD2 aligns across 15 bases. The germline gives CDR1 SGHNT, CDR2 YENEEA. Trimming took 3 bases from V and 5 from J; bases not matched to a gene: 5. The CDR3 consists of 16 residues. The CDR3 protein is CASSLGTSGGPHEQYF. CDR3 DNA sequence: TGTGCCAGCAGCTTGGGGACTAGCGGGGGGCCCCACGAGCAGTACTTC.

CDR3 sequence (DNA): TGTGCCTGGAGTCGCGGGAGGGCCACAGATACGCAGTATTTT. Protein product: CAWSRGRATDTQYF. This chain uses TRBV30 with TRBJ2-3; 9 nucleotides match TRBD2. The CDR3 is 14 amino acids. With 2 bases clipped from V and 2 bases from J, the junction kept 2 bases outside the gene matches. CDR1 is GTSNPN and CDR2 is SVGIG in the germline V gene (reference sequence). Full variable domain (missing parts from reference TRBV30 and TRBJ2-3): SQTIHQWPATLVQPVGSPLSLECTVEGTSNPNLYWYRQAAGRGLQLLFYSVGIGQISSEVPQNLSASRPQDRQFILSSKKLLLSDSGFYLCAWSRGRATDTQYFGPGTRLTVL.

The chain is built from TRBV5-4 and TRBJ2-7, with D possibly called TRBD1 or TRBD2 (7 bases each). V was trimmed by 4 bases and J by 2 bases, leaving 16 bases between them. This CDR3 is built from 15 residues. The V gene's germline CDR1 is SGHNT and CDR2 YYREEE (reference sequence). The CDR3: CASSPGGTVTYEQYF. The CDR3 DNA reads TGTGCCAGCAGCCCCGGGGGGACAGTAACCTACGAGCAGTACTTC.

The gene calls are TRBV11-2 and TRBJ2-6; 7 bases fit TRBD2. Germline CDR1 is SGHAT and CDR2 is FQNNGV. V dropped 5 bases and J dropped 2; count of bases not matched to a gene: 3. The CDR3 sequence is 15 residues long. This CDR3 reads CASSDGGAGANVLTF. In nucleotides, the CDR3 is TGTGCCAGCAGCGATGGGGGGGCTGGGGCCAACGTCCTGACTTTC.

V gene TRBV7-9 combines with J gene TRBJ1-4; D is ambiguous. From germline, CDR1 is SEHNR and CDR2 FQNEAQ (reference sequence). V lost 0 bases, J lost 0 bases, and 8 bases lay in between. The CDR3 consists of 16 residues. The CDR3 spells CASSLAGQSTNEKLFF. The CDR3 region has the DNA TGTGCCAGCAGCTTAGCGGGCCAGTCAACTAATGAAAAACTGTTTTTT.

This chain links TRBV4-1 with TRBJ2-7, with TRBD1 matching 9 bases. The CDR3 loop spans 14 amino acids. CDR1 and CDR2 (germline): MGHRA, YSYEKL. Trimming cost V 1 base and J 4 bases; bases outside gene matches: 2. The CDR3: CASSQADRGYEQYF. CDR3 nucleotides: TGCGCCAGCAGCCAAGCCGACAGGGGGTACGAGCAGTACTTC.

The rearrangement links TRBV7-8 to TRBJ2-2; 8 bases align to TRBD2. Per the germline V gene, CDR1 is SGHVS and CDR2 is FQNEAQ. The length of the CDR3 is 16 residues. J gave up 4 bases and V 3 bases, and 7 bases lay outside the gene matches. CDR3 coding DNA: TGTGCCAGCAGCTTGGGGCGGGGGGTAGCCACCGGGGAGCTGTTTTTT. Translation: CASSLGRGVATGELFF.

The V gene is TRBV21-1, the J gene TRBJ2-1; the table's D call, TRBD2, was not checked against the DNA. TRBV21-1 counts as a pseudogene. This CDR3 contains 16 residues. This CDR3 is CASSKGASGCQVEQFF. Written as DNA, the CDR3 is TGTGCCAGCAGCAAAGGGGCTAGCGGGTGTCAGGTTGAGCAGTTCTTC.

The V call is TRBV30, the J call TRBJ1-5; 7 nucleotides agree with TRBD1. The CDR3 covers 13 residues. The trim removed 3 bases at V and 3 bases at J, leaving 2 bases unmatched. Germline-derived CDR1 and CDR2 are GTSNPN and SVGIG (reference sequence). DNA for the CDR3: TGTGCCTGGAGCACAGGGGTCAATCAGCCCCAGCATTTT. Its protein is CAWSTGVNQPQHF.

The chain carries TRBV30 and TRBJ2-5; a possible D gene is TRBD2 (6 bases). The CDR3 sequence is 14 residues long. Germline loops: CDR1 GTSNPN, CDR2 SVGIG (reference sequence). Between the trimmed V and J ends, which lost 3 bases and 4 bases, there was a span of 15 bases. The CDR3 DNA follows: TGTGCCTGGAGAATTCGACGCGGGACAGAGACCCAGTACTTC. Residues: CAWRIRRGTETQYF.

Regarding this clone: Other nucleotide sequences in the sample specify the same CDR3. In DNA form, the CDR3 reads TGTGCCAGCAGTTTATCCTATAATTCACCCCTCCACTTT. It yields the protein CASSLSYNSPLHF. The chain recombines TRBV27 with TRBJ1-6, with unresolved D. Germline assignment: CDR1 MNHEY and CDR2 SMNVEV (reference sequence). The ends were cut back, 0 bases at V and 3 bases at J, with 0 bases in the middle. CDR3 length equals 13 residues.

This CDR3 reads CASSEWAGEEAQETQYF. The CDR3 nucleotides read TGTGCCAGCAGTGAATGGGCAGGGGAGGAGGCACAAGAGACCCAGTACTTC. The chain joins TRBV6-1 to TRBJ2-5, with D possibly being TRBD1 or TRBD2 (6 bases each). Looked up from germline, CDR1 is MNHNS and CDR2 is SASEGT. The CDR3 contains 17 residues. V shed 2 bases and J shed 2 bases, with 18 bases lying between them.

This sequence joins TRBV9 and TRBJ2-1; the D gene is possibly TRBD2 (6 bases). CDR1 and CDR2 (germline): SGDLS, YYNGEE. With 0 bases removed from V and 15 bases from J, the gap between germline ends came to 16 bases. CDR3 length: 13 amino acids. Here the CDR3 DNA reads TGTGCCAGCAGCGTAGCTACGGGCGGGGACTCGTTCTTC. Translated: CASSVATGGDSFF.

The chain combines TRBV28 with TRBJ2-1; weak D call: TRBD2 (5 bases). CDR1 is MDHEN and CDR2 is SYDVKM in the germline V gene. The CDR3 is made up of 14 amino acids. V lost 10 bases and J lost 6, with 19 bases in between. The CDR3 sequence: CATLMARAGNEQFF. CDR3 in DNA: TGTGCCACCCTCATGGCGAGGGCGGGCAATGAGCAGTTCTTC.

This rearrangement joins TRBV28 to TRBJ1-5; 7 positions match TRBD1. The CDR3 spans 14 residues. CDR1 and CDR2 from the germline V gene are MDHEN and SYDVKM. V gave up 6 bases and J gave up 3 bases; unmatched junction bases: 5. CDR3 coding DNA: TGTGCCAGCAGAAAACAGGGGTACAATCAGCCCCAGCATTTT. Protein: CASRKQGYNQPQHF.

This chain links TRBV7-8 with TRBJ1-6; 8 nucleotides agree with TRBD1. Germline trimming cut 7 bases from V and 10 bases from J; bases unmatched to any gene: 15. Germline CDR1 is SGHVS and CDR2 is FQNEAQ. The CDR3 runs 16 residues. CDR3 in amino acids: CASTPQGALVQSPLHF. The CDR3 DNA follows: TGTGCCAGCACCCCTCAGGGGGCACTCGTCCAATCACCCCTCCACTTT.

CDR3 nucleotide sequence: TGTGCCAGCAGCCAAGGACTAGCGGGTTACTACAATGAGCAGTTCTTC. This gives the protein CASSQGLAGYYNEQFF. This rearrangement joins TRBV14 to TRBJ2-1; TRBD2 matches at 10 bases. Unmatched junction bases numbered 3, after V lost 1 base and J lost 3 bases. The CDR3 spans 16 residues. Germline lookup yields CDR1 SGHDN and CDR2 FVKESK.

V gene TRBV29-1 combines with J gene TRBJ2-2; 7 positions match TRBD1. The V segment lost 6 bases and the J segment 6 bases; nucleotides outside the gene matches: 7. CDR1 and CDR2 from the germline V gene are SQVTM and ANQGSEA. There are 13 residues in the CDR3. This chain's CDR3 is CSVSTGLAGELFF. CDR3 coding DNA: TGCAGCGTGTCGACAGGGTTGGCCGGGGAGCTGTTTTTT.